Following are 25 T cell receptor beta chains from one sample sequenced in a study of technical replicates of blood from a few donors. Profiling relied on immunoSEQ multiplex PCR, and the TCRdb table lists in-frame clones only, not all of them. The sample has some 80,000 clones, around 95% seen once. Material for sequencing was T cells isolated from PBMCs. Receptors were obtained from a human donor in good health.

The V gene is TRBV4-2, the J gene TRBJ2-1, with D possibly being TRBD2 (5 bases). Germline CDR1 LGHNA, CDR2 YNFKEQ. The CDR3 runs 14 residues. Trimming removed 6 bases from V and 9 bases from J, with 18 bases in between. CDR3 amino acids: CASSNPSEGLEQFF. For the CDR3, the DNA is TGTGCCAGCAGTAACCCCTCAGAGGGCCTTGAGCAGTTCTTC.

The chain has TRBV27 and TRBJ1-5, with 9 nucleotides matching TRBD1. Germline CDR1 MNHEY, CDR2 SMNVEV (reference sequence). Trimming removed 7 bases from V and 4 bases from J; junction bases left unmatched: 5. The CDR3 consists of 14 residues. In DNA form, the CDR3 reads TGTGCCAGCACCGGGACAGGGACGAATCAGCCCCAGCATTTT. The encoded protein is CASTGTGTNQPQHF.

The chain joins TRBV5-5 to TRBJ2-5; 8 bases align to TRBD1. The trim removed 4 bases at V and 5 bases at J, leaving 4 bases unmatched. This CDR3 spans 13 amino acids. Germline CDR1 and CDR2: SGHKS and YYEKEE (reference sequence). The CDR3 region is CASSLWTGETQYF. The CDR3 DNA follows: TGTGCCAGCAGCCTATGGACAGGGGAGACCCAGTACTTC.

V usage is TRBV11-2 and J usage is TRBJ2-7; 8 bases are a match to TRBD2. Germline CDR1 and CDR2: SGHAT and FQNNGV. This CDR3 contains 14 residues. J lost 4 bases, V lost 7 bases, and 9 bases had no gene match. CDR3 coding DNA: TGTGCCAGCAACACCGGGACTAGTCAGTACGAGCAGTACTTC. This sequence encodes CASNTGTSQYEQYF.

The sample holds a few counts of this clone. The CDR3 DNA sequence: TGTGCCAGCAGCTTAGATCTCAGGGGTGAAGCTTTCTTT. It yields the protein CASSLDLRGEAFF. This chain joins TRBV11-2 and TRBJ1-1, with TRBD1 as a possible D gene (6 bases). CDR3 size: 13 residues. Germline CDR1 and CDR2: SGHAT and FQNNGV. The V gene lost 0 bases and the J gene lost 7 bases, with 9 bases spanning the gap.

The chain carries TRBV28 and TRBJ2-2; 10 bases line up with TRBD1. This CDR3 has 13 amino acids. Germline values: CDR1 MDHEN, CDR2 SYDVKM. Unmatched junction bases numbered 2, after V lost 6 bases and J lost 7 bases. The CDR3 DNA sequence: TGTGCCAGCAGACGGACAGGGGGCGGGGAGCTGTTTTTT. This sequence encodes CASRRTGGGELFF.

This sequence joins TRBV4-3 and TRBJ1-2; tentatively, D is TRBD1 (5 bases). This CDR3 is 14 amino acids long. Germline values: CDR1 LGHNA, CDR2 YSLEER. Trimming shortened V by 0 bases and J by 6 bases, and 11 bases separated the two germline ends. CDR3 coding DNA: TGCGCCAGCAGCCAAGATCTGGGGCTTAATGGCTACACCTTC. Its translation: CASSQDLGLNGYTF.

This chain uses TRBV5-4 with TRBJ2-7, with 8 bases matching TRBD1. The V gene end was trimmed by 3 bases and the J gene end by 3 bases; junction bases not matched to a gene: 14. The germline CDR1 and CDR2 sequences are SGHNT and YYREEE (reference sequence). The CDR3 spans 17 residues. CDR3 residues: CASSSRQGLPSGYEQYF. In DNA, the CDR3 is TGTGCCAGCAGCTCAAGACAGGGGCTCCCATCAGGCTACGAGCAGTACTTC.

On this clone: Likely a read error: the CDR3 ends without its conserved phenylalanine or tryptophan. No DNA is shown, since the ends of the CDR3 on it are uncertain; the CDR3 is the one TCRdb lists. The chain is built from TRBV2 and TRBJ2-7; TRBD1 is the table's D call and was not checked against the DNA. The germline CDR1 and CDR2 sequences are SNHLY and FYNNEI. Including both end residues, the CDR3 is 12 amino acids long. The CDR3 here is CASSEAGQAVQT.

The chain uses TRBV13 and TRBJ1-3, with D perhaps TRBD1 (6 bases). The CDR3 extends over 17 amino acids. Germline V gene data show CDR1 as PRHDT and CDR2 as FYEKMQ (reference sequence). V gave up 2 bases and J gave up 2 bases, with 16 bases separating them. CDR3 region: CASSLRQGILPGNTIYF. The CDR3 region has the DNA TGTGCCAGCAGCTTACGCCAGGGGATACTGCCTGGAAACACCATATATTTT.

The chain recombines TRBV27 with TRBJ1-2; perhaps TRBD1 as D (6 bases). Germline CDR1 and CDR2: MNHEY and SMNVEV (reference sequence). CDR3 size: 15 residues. The V and J ends lost 4 bases and 4 bases respectively, with 16 bases between them. The CDR3, as DNA: TGTGCCAGCAGTTCGGCAGGGGATATGGTCTATGGCTACACCTTC. This codes for CASSSAGDMVYGYTF.

This sequence joins TRBV6-1 and TRBJ2-7; D perhaps matches TRBD1 (5 bases). Between the trimmed V and J ends, which lost 4 bases and 3 bases, there was a span of 13 bases. Germline CDR1 and CDR2: MNHNS and SASEGT. The CDR3 spans 14 residues. The CDR3 DNA reads TGTGCCAGCAGTGCAGGGCTCAAGAACTACGAGCAGTACTTC. Its protein is CASSAGLKNYEQYF.

The genes are TRBV2 and TRBJ2-1; 13 nucleotides match TRBD2. This CDR3 spans 15 amino acids. The V gene end was trimmed by 6 bases and the J gene end by 12 bases; junction bases not matched to a gene: 11. CDR1 is SNHLY, CDR2 FYNNEI, per germline. The chain's CDR3 is CASRSGTSGVVRQFF. The DNA of the CDR3 is TGTGCCAGCAGATCCGGGACTAGCGGGGTTGTGCGGCAGTTCTTC.

This clone appeared a single time. The gene calls are TRBV5-1 and TRBJ2-3; D might be TRBD1 (5 bases). This CDR3 is 14 amino acids long. Germline assignment: CDR1 SGHRS and CDR2 YFSETQ. Trimming took off 7 bases at V and 3 bases at J, with 15 bases between the two ends. CDR3 region: CASEMAAGTDTQYF. The CDR3 region has the DNA TGCGCCAGCGAGATGGCAGCAGGGACAGATACGCAGTATTTT.

This rearrangement joins TRBV6-6 to TRBJ2-7, with D possibly being TRBD2 (6 bases). The CDR3 covers 14 residues. CDR1 and CDR2 from the germline V gene are MNHNY and SVGAGI (reference sequence). The V and J ends lost 1 base and 0 bases respectively, with 7 bases between them. The CDR3 spells CASSYYGSSYEQYF. Written as DNA, the CDR3 is TGTGCCAGCAGTTACTACGGGAGCTCCTACGAGCAGTACTTC.

This rearrangement joins TRBV10-2 to TRBJ1-5; tentative D call: TRBD1 (5 bases). The germline CDR1 and CDR2 sequences are WSHSY and SAAADI. This CDR3 spans 16 amino acids. Deletions cut 7 bases from V and 3 bases from J, with 19 bases between. CDR3 nucleotides: TGCGCCAGCACTAAAGGGGCCCTCGGAATCAATCAGCCCCAGCATTTT. Residues: CASTKGALGINQPQHF.

V gene TRBV11-1 combines with J gene TRBJ2-2, with TRBD1 identical over 7 bases. V dropped 5 bases and J dropped 6; count of bases not matched to a gene: 12. Germline V gene lookup returns CDR1 SGHAT and CDR2 FQDESV (reference sequence). CDR3 length: 16 amino acids. The CDR3 DNA is TGTGCCAGCAGCCGGGGACAGACCTTTATAGCCGGGGAGCTGTTTTTT. Amino acids: CASSRGQTFIAGELFF.

The chain uses TRBV6-1 and TRBJ2-7, with 8 bases lining up with TRBD1. This CDR3 is 15 amino acids long. The ends lost 7 bases at V and 6 bases at J; junction bases unmatched: 14. Germline CDR1 and CDR2: MNHNS and SASEGT. The CDR3 spells CASKPPGTGLPEQYF. CDR3 in DNA: TGTGCCAGCAAGCCGCCGGGGACAGGTCTACCCGAGCAGTACTTC.

CDR3 region: CASSLSRAGNTIYF. The CDR3 nucleotides are TGTGCCAGCAGTTTATCACGGGCTGGAAACACCATATATTTT. The V call is TRBV27, the J call TRBJ1-3; D uncertain. Looked up from germline, CDR1 is MNHEY and CDR2 is SMNVEV (reference sequence). Trimming cost V 0 bases and J 2 bases, with 5 bases left between them. The length of the CDR3 is 14 residues.

The chain has TRBV27 and TRBJ2-1; perhaps TRBD2 as D (5 bases). CDR3 size: 14 residues. CDR1 is MNHEY and CDR2 is SMNVEV in the germline V gene (reference sequence). Between the trimmed V and J ends, which lost 3 bases and 3 bases, there was a span of 9 bases. The CDR3 nucleotides are TGTGCCAGCAGTTTTAGCGACCTCTACAATGAGCAGTTCTTC. It translates to CASSFSDLYNEQFF.

The chain recombines TRBV4-2 with TRBJ2-7; 8 bases map to TRBD2. CDR3 length equals 21 residues. Germline V gene data show CDR1 as LGHNA and CDR2 as YNFKEQ. V gave up 4 bases and J gave up 1 base; unmatched junction bases: 24. DNA for the CDR3: TGTGCCAGCAGCCGAACGATACGGCCGGGTCATAGCGGGATAAATTCCTACGAGCAGTACTTC. It yields the protein CASSRTIRPGHSGINSYEQYF.

This rearrangement joins TRBV6-1 to TRBJ1-5; 7 nucleotides match TRBD1. The CDR3 spans 15 residues. Trimming at V came to 2 bases and at J to 7 bases, leaving 8 bases not matched to a gene. Germline V lookup: CDR1 MNHNS, CDR2 SASEGT. The CDR3 DNA follows: TGTGCCAGCAGTGAATTACGCCACAGGGGACAGCCCCAGCATTTT. Translation: CASSELRHRGQPQHF.

This chain joins TRBV11-2 and TRBJ2-1; 10 bases are a match to TRBD2. Trimming cost V 0 bases and J 14 bases; bases outside gene matches: 7. CDR3 length: 14 residues. From germline, CDR1 is SGHAT and CDR2 FQNNGV. CDR3: CASSLEGLAGVKFF. CDR3 DNA sequence: TGTGCCAGCAGCTTAGAGGGGCTAGCGGGAGTTAAGTTCTTC.

The genes are TRBV27 and TRBJ2-7; 10 bases map to TRBD2. Trimming cost V 6 bases and J 3 bases; bases outside gene matches: 8. Germline CDR1 MNHEY, CDR2 SMNVEV (reference sequence). The length of the CDR3 is 15 residues. CDR3 coding DNA: TGTGCCAGCAGCCTGGGGCTAGCGGGAGTCTACGAGCAGTACTTC. Protein: CASSLGLAGVYEQYF.

The chain is built from TRBV18 and TRBJ1-2, with 10 bases lining up with TRBD1. Germline-derived CDR1 and CDR2 are KGHSH and LQKENI. The CDR3 extends over 16 amino acids. V trimming: 6 bases; J trimming: 5 bases; junction bases outside the gene matches: 12. CDR3 nucleotide sequence: TGTGCCAGCTCCTCAGGGACAGGGGCAATGATGTATGGCTACACCTTC. Translated: CASSSGTGAMMYGYTF.